This T cell receptor (beta chain) was sequenced in a study of PD-L1 blockade in urothelial cancer. For the study at large: Patients' prior chemotherapy regimens numbered 0 to 3.

Here immunoSEQ multiplex PCR was the method, and the copy in TCRdb shows in-frame clones only, minus some. The sample has some 71,000 clones; 85% to 90% are singletons. V was pared by 1 base and J by 8 bases, with 9 bases of the junction left unmatched. The CDR3 spans 15 residues. CDR1 and CDR2 from the germline V gene are SGHNT and YYREEE (reference sequence). This sequence joins TRBV5-4 and TRBJ2-1; 7 positions agree with TRBD1. This sequence was found in a man aged 60 to 75 with urothelial cancer. The sample here was PBMCs, taken around atezolizumab (anti-PD-L1) treatment. The CDR3: CASSLNTGDTDEQFF. CDR3 sequence (DNA): TGTGCCAGCAGCTTGAATACAGGGGACACCGATGAGCAGTTCTTC.